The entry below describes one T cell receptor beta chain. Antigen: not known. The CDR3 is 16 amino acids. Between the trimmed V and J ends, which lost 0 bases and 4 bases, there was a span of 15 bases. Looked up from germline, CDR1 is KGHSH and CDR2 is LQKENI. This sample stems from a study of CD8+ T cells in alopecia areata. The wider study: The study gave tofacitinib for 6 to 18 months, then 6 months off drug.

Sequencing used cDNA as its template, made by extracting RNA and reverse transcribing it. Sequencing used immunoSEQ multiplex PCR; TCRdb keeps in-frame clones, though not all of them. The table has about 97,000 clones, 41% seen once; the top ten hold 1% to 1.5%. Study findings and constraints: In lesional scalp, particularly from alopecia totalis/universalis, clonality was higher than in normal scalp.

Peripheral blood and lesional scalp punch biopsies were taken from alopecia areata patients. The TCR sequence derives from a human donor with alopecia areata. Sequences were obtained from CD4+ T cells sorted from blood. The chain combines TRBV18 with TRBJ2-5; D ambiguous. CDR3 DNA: TGTGCCAGCTCACCACCGGGGTCTAGGGATCGAGAGACCCAGTACTTC. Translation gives CASSPPGSRDRETQYF.